A selection of T cell receptor beta chains follows, all from one sample in a study of human thymus T cells. Using immunoSEQ multiplex PCR, the repertoire was profiled, and TCRdb retains in-frame clones only, with some absent. Counted here are some 50,000 clones, 85% to 95% occurring once; the ten biggest clones make up 0.15% to 0.2%. Sequenced input: blood. These TCRs come from a girl younger than two with a congenital heart defect but otherwise immunologically healthy. CDR3s include the opening cysteine and the closing phenylalanine or tryptophan. The D gene is left open where the match is weak. A row's size may be missing; if present it is once, few, many or a size class.

TRBV29-1	-	-	12	TRBJ1-4	TGCAGCGCCTTAGGGTTTGGGGAAAAACTGTTTTTT	CSALGFGEKLFF
TRBV4-1	-	-	18	TRBJ1-2	TGCGCCAGCAGCCAAGAGCCCCGTAACCTATTACGTAACTATGGCTACACCTTC	CASSQEPRNLLRNYGYTF
TRBV7-8	-	-	13	TRBJ1-2	TGTGCCAGCAGCGCGACGGGAGGCTATGGCTACACCTTC	CASSATGGYGYTF
TRBV27	-	-	14	TRBJ1-2	TGTGCCAGCAGCCGGGACCACCTAGGTTATGGCTACACCTTC	CASSRDHLGYGYTF
TRBV9	-	-	12	TRBJ2-1	TGTGCCAGCACTAGCTCCTACAATGAGCAGTTCTTC	CASTSSYNEQFF
TRBV5-1	-	once	14	TRBJ1-1	TGCGCCAGCAGCTTGGGCATAATGAACACTGAAGCTTTCTTT	CASSLGIMNTEAFF
TRBV28	-	-	12	TRBJ1-4	TGTGCCAGCAGTTGGGACGATGAAAAACTGTTTTTT	CASSWDDEKLFF
TRBV5-6	-	-	16	TRBJ1-2	TGTGCCAGCAGCTTGGATTTCAGTCCCAGAGCCTATGGCTACACCTTC	CASSLDFSPRAYGYTF
TRBV29-1	-	once	15	TRBJ2-1	TGCAGCGCACCGTCCCGCTCTCCAGCAGGAAATGAGCAGTTCTTC	CSAPSRSPAGNEQFF
TRBV12-5	-	-	14	TRBJ2-3	TGTGCTAGTGGTTTCGGGGACCCCACAGATACGCAGTATTTT	CASGFGDPTDTQYF
TRBV7-9	-	once	16	TRBJ2-7	TGTGCCAGCAGCCCACCGACGGGGGGCGGTACCTACGAGCAGTACTTC	CASSPPTGGGTYEQYF
TRBV6-6	-	-	14	TRBJ1-1	TGTGCCAGCAGCCCGCCTAGGGTTGACACTGAAGCTTTCTTT	CASSPPRVDTEAFF
TRBV6-6	TRBD2	-	13	TRBJ2-3	TGTGCCAGCAGCGGGAGGATCACAGATACGCAGTATTTT	CASSGRITDTQYF
TRBV7-6	-	-	16	TRBJ2-1	TGTGCCAGCAGCTCTCGACTCTTCAGCTCCTACAATGAGCAGTTCTTC	CASSSRLFSSYNEQFF
TRBV28	-	-	13	TRBJ1-1	TGTGCCAGCAGTTTAGACATGTACATTGAAGCTTTCTTT	CASSLDMYIEAFF
TRBV2	-	-	13	TRBJ2-1	TGTGCCAGCAGTGAAGCGACGCCTTATGAGCAGTTCTTC	CASSEATPYEQFF
TRBV2	-	few	11	TRBJ1-1	TGTGCCAGCAGTGAAAGGACTGAAGCTTTCTTT	CASSERTEAFF
TRBV18	-	-	15	TRBJ1-1	TGTGCCAGCTCACCACCGGCAGGGGTTAACACTGAAGCTTTCTTT	CASSPPAGVNTEAFF
TRBV6-1	-	-	14	TRBJ1-2	TGTGCCAGCACCCGGGCCCCGGGACCCTATGGCTACACCTTC	CASTRAPGPYGYTF
TRBV11-3	TRBD1	-	15	TRBJ2-7	TGTGCCAGCACCCCGCGGGACAGGAGCTCCTACGAGCAGTACTTC	CASTPRDRSSYEQYF
TRBV6-5	-	-	13	TRBJ1-1	TGTGCCAGCAGTTATGGTGGGAACACTGAAGCTTTCTTT	CASSYGGNTEAFF
TRBV11-2	TRBD2	-	19	TRBJ2-2	TGTGCCAGCAGCCGTAGATATGAAGGGCGGGGGACTTACACCGGGGAGCTGTTTTTT	CASSRRYEGRGTYTGELFF
TRBV4-1	-	-	13	TRBJ2-2	TGCGCCAGCAGCCCGATAGTGTCCGGGGAGCTGTTTTTT	CASSPIVSGELFF
TRBV28	TRBD1	-	14	TRBJ1-5	TGTGCCAGCAGTATCGGACAGGGGACTCAGCCCCAGCATTTT	CASSIGQGTQPQHF
TRBV27	TRBD1	-	15	TRBJ1-1	TGTGCCAGCAGGACCGGGACAGGGGGCCTCGCTGAAGCTTTCTTT	CASRTGTGGLAEAFF
TRBV5-6	-	once	15	TRBJ2-7	TGTGCCAGCAGCTTGCGTGGAGGGGTCTCCTACGAGCAGTACTTC	CASSLRGGVSYEQYF
TRBV4-1	-	-	15	TRBJ1-3	TGCGCCAGCAGCCAAGATTGGGTTTCCCGTCGCACCATATATTTT	CASSQDWVSRRTIYF
TRBV6-6	-	once	15	TRBJ2-1	TGTGCCAGCAGTCGTTCCGCCGCAAAGGGAAGTGAGCAGTTCTTC	CASSRSAAKGSEQFF
TRBV12-5	-	-	13	TRBJ2-7	TGTGCTAGTGGTTTGGTAGGTGTGCCCGAGCAGTACTTC	CASGLVGVPEQYF
TRBV5-1	TRBD2	-	15	TRBJ2-1	TGCGCCAGCAGCTTACTAGCGGGAGGGCCGAATGAGCAGTTCTTC	CASSLLAGGPNEQFF
TRBV6-5	-	-	14	TRBJ2-1	TGTGCCAGCAGCCTACGCTACGATTACAATGAGCAGTTCTTC	CASSLRYDYNEQFF
TRBV7-9	TRBD1	-	19	TRBJ2-1	TGTGCCAGCAGCTTAGGTGTGGGACAGAGAATGAGCACACACAATGAGCAGTTCTTC	CASSLGVGQRMSTHNEQFF
TRBV28	TRBD1	-	14	TRBJ1-3	TGTGCCAGCAGCCCCGGGACAGGGGGAAACACCATATATTTT	CASSPGTGGNTIYF
TRBV11-2	-	-	14	TRBJ1-3	TGTGCCAGCAGCTTAGACAGGGTTGGAAACACCATATATTTT	CASSLDRVGNTIYF
TRBV7-9	-	-	13	TRBJ2-1	TGTGCCAGCAGCCACAGGGCCCTCGATGAGCAGTTCTTC	CASSHRALDEQFF
TRBV6-1	-	-	15	TRBJ2-2	TGTGCCAGCAATCGCGGCGGGTTAGGCACCGGGGAGCTGTTTTTT	CASNRGGLGTGELFF
TRBV15	-	once	14	TRBJ2-7	TGTGCCACCAGCAGAGAGGTCAGACAGTCCATGCTTAACTTC	CATSREVRQSMLNF
TRBV18	TRBD1	-	15	TRBJ1-3	TGTGCCAGCTCACCACGGGACAGCTCTGGAAACACCATATATTTT	CASSPRDSSGNTIYF
TRBV25-1	-	-	15	TRBJ2-1	TGTGCCAGCAGAGAACCGGGATCTTCCTACAATGAGCAGTTCTTC	CASREPGSSYNEQFF
TRBV5-1	TRBD2	once	16	TRBJ2-1	TGCGCCAGCAGCTTGTCGTCCCTAGCGGGAGGGAATGAGCAGTTCTTC	CASSLSSLAGGNEQFF
TRBV18	-	-	12	TRBJ2-3	TGTGCCAGCTCGACCGGGGGAGATACGCAGTATTTT	CASSTGGDTQYF
TRBV5-4	TRBD2	-	15	TRBJ2-3	TGTGCCAGCAGCTTGGCCGGGAGGACCACAGATACGCAGTATTTT	CASSLAGRTTDTQYF
TRBV7-6	-	-	17	TRBJ2-1	TGTGCCAGCAGCTTAGCGTCTCGGCTAGCAATGGGCAATGAGCAGTTCTTC	CASSLASRLAMGNEQFF
TRBV7-9	-	-	17	TRBJ2-7	TGTGCCAGCAGCTTATGGCCTAGCCGAAAGATCCCCTACGAGCAGTACTTC	CASSLWPSRKIPYEQYF
TRBV5-1	-	-	14	TRBJ1-6	TGCGCCAGCAGCTTGGAGGCATATAATTCACCCCTCCACTTT	CASSLEAYNSPLHF